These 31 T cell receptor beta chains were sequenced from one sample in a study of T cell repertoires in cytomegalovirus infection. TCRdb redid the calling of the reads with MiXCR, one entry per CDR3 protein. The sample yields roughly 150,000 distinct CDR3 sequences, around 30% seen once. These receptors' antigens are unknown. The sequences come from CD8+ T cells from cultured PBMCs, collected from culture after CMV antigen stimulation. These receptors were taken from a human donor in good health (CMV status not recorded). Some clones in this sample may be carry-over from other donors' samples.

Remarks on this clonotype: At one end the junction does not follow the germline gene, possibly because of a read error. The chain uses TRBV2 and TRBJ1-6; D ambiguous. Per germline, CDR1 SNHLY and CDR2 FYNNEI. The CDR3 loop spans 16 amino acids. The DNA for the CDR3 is TGTGCCAGCAGCGAAGGGTTGATCTCCTATAATTCACCCCTCCACTTT. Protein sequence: CASSEGLISYNSPLHF.

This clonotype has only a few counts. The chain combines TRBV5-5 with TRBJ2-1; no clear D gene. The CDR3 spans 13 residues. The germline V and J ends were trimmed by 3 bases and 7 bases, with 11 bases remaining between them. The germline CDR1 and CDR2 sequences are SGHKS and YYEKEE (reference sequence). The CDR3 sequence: CASSYSRWNEQFF. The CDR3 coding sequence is TGTGCCAGCAGCTATTCTAGGTGGAATGAGCAGTTCTTC.

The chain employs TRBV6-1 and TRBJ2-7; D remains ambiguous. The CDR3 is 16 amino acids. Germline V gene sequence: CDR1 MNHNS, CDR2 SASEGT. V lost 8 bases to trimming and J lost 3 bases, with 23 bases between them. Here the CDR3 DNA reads TGTGCCAGCGTTGCCTTGGATAGCTCCAACTTCTACGAGCAGTACTTC. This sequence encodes CASVALDSSNFYEQYF.

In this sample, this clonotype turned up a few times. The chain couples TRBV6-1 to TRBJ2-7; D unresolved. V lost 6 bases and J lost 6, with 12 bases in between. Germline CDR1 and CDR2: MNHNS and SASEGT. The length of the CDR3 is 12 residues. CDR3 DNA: TGTGCCAGCAGCCCCTCGTCGGTCGAGCAGTACTTC. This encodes CASSPSSVEQYF.

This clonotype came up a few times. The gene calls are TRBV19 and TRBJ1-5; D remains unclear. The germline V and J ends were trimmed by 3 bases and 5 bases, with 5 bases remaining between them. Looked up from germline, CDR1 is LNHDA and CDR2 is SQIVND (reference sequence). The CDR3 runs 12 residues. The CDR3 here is CASSIADQPQHF. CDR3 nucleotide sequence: TGTGCCAGTAGTATCGCAGATCAGCCCCAGCATTTT.

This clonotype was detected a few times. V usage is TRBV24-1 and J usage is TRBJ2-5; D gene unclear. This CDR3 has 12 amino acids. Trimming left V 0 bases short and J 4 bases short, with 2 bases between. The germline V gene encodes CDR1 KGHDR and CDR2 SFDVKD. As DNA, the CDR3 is TGTGCCACCAGTGATTTGACAGAGACCCAGTACTTC. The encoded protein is CATSDLTETQYF.

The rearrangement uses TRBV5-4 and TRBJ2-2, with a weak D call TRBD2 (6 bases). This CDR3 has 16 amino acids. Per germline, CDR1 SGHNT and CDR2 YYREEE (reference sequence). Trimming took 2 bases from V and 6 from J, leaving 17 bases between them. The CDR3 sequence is CASSFLGGVLAGELFF. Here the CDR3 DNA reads TGTGCCAGCAGCTTTTTGGGCGGGGTGTTGGCCGGGGAGCTGTTTTTT.

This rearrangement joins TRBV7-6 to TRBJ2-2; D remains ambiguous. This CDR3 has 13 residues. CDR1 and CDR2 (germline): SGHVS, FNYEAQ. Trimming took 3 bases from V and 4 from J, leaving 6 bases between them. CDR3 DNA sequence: TGTGCCAGCAGCTTCGCTGGCACCGGGGAGCTGTTTTTT. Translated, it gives CASSFAGTGELFF.

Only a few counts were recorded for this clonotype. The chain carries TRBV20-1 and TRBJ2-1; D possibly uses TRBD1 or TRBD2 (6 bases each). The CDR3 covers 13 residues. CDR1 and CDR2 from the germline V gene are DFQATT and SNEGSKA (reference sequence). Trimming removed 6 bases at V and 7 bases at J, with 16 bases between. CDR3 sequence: CSAPVGGGNEQFF. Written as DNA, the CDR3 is TGCAGTGCCCCGGTGGGGGGCGGGAATGAGCAGTTCTTC.

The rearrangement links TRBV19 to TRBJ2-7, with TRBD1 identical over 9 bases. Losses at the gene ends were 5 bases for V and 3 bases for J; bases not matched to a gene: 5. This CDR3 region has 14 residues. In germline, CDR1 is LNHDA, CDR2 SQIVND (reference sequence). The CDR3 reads CASSLGTGIYEQYF. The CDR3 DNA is TGTGCCAGTAGTCTAGGGACAGGGATCTACGAGCAGTACTTC.

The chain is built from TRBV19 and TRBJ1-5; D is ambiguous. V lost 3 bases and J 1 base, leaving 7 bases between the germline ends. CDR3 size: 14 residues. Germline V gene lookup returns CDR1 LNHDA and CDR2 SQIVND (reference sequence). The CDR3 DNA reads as TGTGCCAGTAGTATTGACACGAGCAATCAGCCCCAGCATTTT. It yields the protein CASSIDTSNQPQHF. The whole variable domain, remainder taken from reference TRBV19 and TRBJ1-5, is DGGITQSPKYLFRKEGQNVTLSCEQNLNHDAMYWYRQDPGQGLRLIYYSQIVNDFQKGDIAEGYSVSREKKESFPLTVTSAQKNPTAFYLCASSIDTSNQPQHFGDGTRLSIL.

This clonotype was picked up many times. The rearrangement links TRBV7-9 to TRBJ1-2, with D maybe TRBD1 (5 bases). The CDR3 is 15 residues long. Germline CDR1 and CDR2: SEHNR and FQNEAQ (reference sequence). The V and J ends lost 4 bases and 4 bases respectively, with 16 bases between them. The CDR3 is CASSYSTETFYGYTF. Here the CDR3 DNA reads TGTGCCAGCAGCTACTCGACAGAGACTTTCTATGGCTACACCTTC.

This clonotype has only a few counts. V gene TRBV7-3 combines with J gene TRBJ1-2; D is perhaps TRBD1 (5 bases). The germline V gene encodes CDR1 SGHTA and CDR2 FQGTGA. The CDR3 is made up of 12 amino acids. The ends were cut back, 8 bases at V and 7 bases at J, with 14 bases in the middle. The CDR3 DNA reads TGTGCCAGCTTCGAGGGGCAGGCTGGCTACACCTTC. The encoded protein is CASFEGQAGYTF.

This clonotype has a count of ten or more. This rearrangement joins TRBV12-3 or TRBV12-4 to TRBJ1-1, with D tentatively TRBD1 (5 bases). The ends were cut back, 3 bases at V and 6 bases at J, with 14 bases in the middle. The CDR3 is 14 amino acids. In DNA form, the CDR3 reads TGTGCCAGCAGTTTCGCAGGGATGGGGGCTGAAGCTTTCTTT. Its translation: CASSFAGMGAEAFF.

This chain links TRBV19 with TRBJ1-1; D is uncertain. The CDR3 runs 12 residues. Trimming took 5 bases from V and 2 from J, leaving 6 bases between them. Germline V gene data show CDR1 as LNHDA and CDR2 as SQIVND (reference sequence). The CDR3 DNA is TGTGCCAGTAGTGGCATTAACACTGAAGCTTTCTTT. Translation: CASSGINTEAFF.

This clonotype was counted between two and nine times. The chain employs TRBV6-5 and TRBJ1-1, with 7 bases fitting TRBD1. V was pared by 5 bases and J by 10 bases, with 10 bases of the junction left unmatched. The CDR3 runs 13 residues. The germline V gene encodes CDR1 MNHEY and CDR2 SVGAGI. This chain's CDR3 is CASSQTWTGTAFF. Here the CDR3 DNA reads TGTGCCAGCAGTCAGACTTGGACAGGTACAGCTTTCTTT.

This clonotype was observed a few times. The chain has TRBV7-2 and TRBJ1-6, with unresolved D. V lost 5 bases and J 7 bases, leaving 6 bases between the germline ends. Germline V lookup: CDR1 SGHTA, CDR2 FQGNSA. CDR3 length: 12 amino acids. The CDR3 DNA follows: TGTGCCAGCAGCGGCCCCAATTCACCCCTCCACTTT. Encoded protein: CASSGPNSPLHF. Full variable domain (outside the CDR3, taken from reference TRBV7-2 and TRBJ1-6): GAGVSQSPSNKVTEKGKDVELRCDPISGHTALYWYRQSLGQGLEFLIYFQGNSAPDKSGLPSDRFSAERTGGSVSTLTIQRTQQEDSAVYLCASSGPNSPLHFGNGTRLTVT.

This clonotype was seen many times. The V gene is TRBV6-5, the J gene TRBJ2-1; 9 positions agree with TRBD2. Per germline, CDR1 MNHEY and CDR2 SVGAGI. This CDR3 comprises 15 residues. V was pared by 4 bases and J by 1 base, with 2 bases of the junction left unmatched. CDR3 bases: TGTGCCAGCAGTTCTAGCGGGGTTTCCTACAATGAGCAGTTCTTC. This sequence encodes CASSSSGVSYNEQFF.

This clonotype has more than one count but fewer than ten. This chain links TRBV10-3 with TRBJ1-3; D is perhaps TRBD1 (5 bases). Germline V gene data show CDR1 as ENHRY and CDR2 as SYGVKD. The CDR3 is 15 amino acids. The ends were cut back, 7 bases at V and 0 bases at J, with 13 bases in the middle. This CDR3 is CAITGWTSSGNTIYF. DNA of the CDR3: TGTGCCATCACAGGGTGGACAAGCTCTGGAAACACCATATATTTT.

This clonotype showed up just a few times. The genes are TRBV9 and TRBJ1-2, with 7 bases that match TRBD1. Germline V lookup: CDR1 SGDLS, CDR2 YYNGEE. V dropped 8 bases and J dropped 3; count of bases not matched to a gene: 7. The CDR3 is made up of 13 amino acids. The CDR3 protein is CASTQGQDYGYTF. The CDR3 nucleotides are TGTGCCAGTACTCAAGGACAGGACTATGGCTACACCTTC.

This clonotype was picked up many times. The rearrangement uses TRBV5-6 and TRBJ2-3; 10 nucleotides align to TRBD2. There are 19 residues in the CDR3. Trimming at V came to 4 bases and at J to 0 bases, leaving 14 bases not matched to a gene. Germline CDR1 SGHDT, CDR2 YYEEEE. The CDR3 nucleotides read TGTGCCAGCAGCCCACCGCGGGGGACTAGCGCCATTAGCACAGATACGCAGTATTTT. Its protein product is CASSPPRGTSAISTDTQYF.

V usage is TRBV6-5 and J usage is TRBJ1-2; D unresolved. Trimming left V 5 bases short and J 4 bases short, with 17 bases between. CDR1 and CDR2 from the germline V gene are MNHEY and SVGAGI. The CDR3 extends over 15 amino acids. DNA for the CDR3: TGTGCCAGCAGTCTGGCCGCGGAGGAGATCTATGGCTACACCTTC. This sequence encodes CASSLAAEEIYGYTF.

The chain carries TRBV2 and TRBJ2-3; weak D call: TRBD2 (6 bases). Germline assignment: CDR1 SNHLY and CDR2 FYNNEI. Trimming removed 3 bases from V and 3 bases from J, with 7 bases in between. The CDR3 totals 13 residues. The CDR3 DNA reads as TGTGCCAGCAGTGATGGAGGGACAGATACGCAGTATTTT. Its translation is CASSDGGTDTQYF.

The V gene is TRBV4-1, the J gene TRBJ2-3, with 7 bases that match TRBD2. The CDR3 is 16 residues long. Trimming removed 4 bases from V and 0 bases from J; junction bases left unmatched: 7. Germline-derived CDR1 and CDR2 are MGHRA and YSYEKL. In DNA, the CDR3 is TGCGCCAGCAGCCGACGTAGCGGGCGCAGCACAGATACGCAGTATTTT. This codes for CASSRRSGRSTDTQYF.

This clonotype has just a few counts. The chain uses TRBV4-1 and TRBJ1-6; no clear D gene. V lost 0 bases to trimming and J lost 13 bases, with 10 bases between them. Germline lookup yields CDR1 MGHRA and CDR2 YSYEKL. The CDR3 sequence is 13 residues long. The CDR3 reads CASSQEGRNPLHF. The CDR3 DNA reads TGCGCCAGCAGCCAAGAGGGGAGGAACCCCCTCCACTTT.

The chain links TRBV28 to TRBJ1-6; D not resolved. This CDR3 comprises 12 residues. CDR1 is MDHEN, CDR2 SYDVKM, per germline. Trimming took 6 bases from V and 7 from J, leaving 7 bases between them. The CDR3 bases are TGTGCCAGCAGCCCAGGAAATTCACCCCTCCACTTT. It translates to CASSPGNSPLHF.

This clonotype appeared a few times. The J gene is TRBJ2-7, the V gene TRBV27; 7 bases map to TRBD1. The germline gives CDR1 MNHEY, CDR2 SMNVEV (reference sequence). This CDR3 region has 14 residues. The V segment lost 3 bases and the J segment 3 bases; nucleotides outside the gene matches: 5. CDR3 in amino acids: CASSFLQGDYEQYF. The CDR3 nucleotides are TGTGCCAGCAGTTTCCTCCAGGGGGACTACGAGCAGTACTTC.

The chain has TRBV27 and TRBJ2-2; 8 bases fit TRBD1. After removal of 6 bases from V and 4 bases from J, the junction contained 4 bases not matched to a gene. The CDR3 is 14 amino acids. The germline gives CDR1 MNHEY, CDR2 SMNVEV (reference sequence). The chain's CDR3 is CASRDRGGTGELFF. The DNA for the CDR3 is TGTGCCAGCAGAGACAGGGGTGGCACCGGGGAGCTGTTTTTT.

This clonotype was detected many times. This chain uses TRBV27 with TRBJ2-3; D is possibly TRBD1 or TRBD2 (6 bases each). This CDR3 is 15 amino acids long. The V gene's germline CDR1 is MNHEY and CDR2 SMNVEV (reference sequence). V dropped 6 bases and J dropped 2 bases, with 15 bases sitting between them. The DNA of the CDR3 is TGTGCCAGCAGCCCTAGGAGGGGGAACACAGATACGCAGTATTTT. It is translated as CASSPRRGNTDTQYF.

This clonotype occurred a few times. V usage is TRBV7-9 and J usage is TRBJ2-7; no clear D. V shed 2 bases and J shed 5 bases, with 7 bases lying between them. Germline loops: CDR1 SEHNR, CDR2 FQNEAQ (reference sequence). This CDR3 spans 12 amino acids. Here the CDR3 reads CASSLPWHEQYF. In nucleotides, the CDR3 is TGTGCCAGCAGCTTACCTTGGCACGAGCAGTACTTC. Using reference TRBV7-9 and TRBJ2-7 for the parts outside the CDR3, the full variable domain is DTGVSQNPRHKITKRGQNVTFRCDPISEHNRLYWYRQTLGQGPEFLTYFQNEAQLEKSRLLSDRFSAERPKGSFSTLEIQRTEQGDSAMYLCASSLPWHEQYFGPGTRLTVT.

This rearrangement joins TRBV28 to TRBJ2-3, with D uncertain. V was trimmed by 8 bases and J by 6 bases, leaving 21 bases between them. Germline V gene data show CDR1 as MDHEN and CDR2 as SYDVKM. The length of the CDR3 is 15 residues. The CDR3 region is CASRGRNYPPDTQYF. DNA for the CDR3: TGTGCCAGCCGTGGCCGGAACTACCCCCCGGATACGCAGTATTTT.